These T cell receptor beta chains were read from a single sample in a study of blood T cell repertoires in COVID-19. TCRdb's table, derived via immunoSEQ multiplex PCR, lists solely in-frame clones and lacks some. Here the sample spans around 170,000 clones, 74% being singletons. The sequenced material came from peripheral blood. The receptors shown here come from a woman of 80 years or more with acute or convalescent COVID-19. Each CDR3 is given with its conserved first and last residue. The order of the fields is D gene, J gene, V gene, clone size, CDR3 protein, CDR3 DNA. D genes are given only for firm matches. The listing skips clone size in some rows; elsewhere it reads once, few, many or a size class.

>.|TRBJ1-5|TRBV28|.
CASSLDRPPVNQPQHF
TGTGCCAGCAGTTTAGACAGGCCCCCAGTAAATCAGCCCCAGCATTTT
>TRBD1|TRBJ1-1|TRBV2|.
CASSETRDRDFF
TGTGCCAGCAGTGAAACCCGGGACAGAGACTTCTTT
>TRBD2|TRBJ2-2|TRBV7-9|.
CASSLLAGVTGELFF
TGTGCCAGCAGCTTACTAGCGGGAGTGACCGGGGAGCTGTTTTTT
>.|TRBJ2-7|TRBV7-2|.
CASSLASREPSYEQYF
TGTGCCAGCAGCTTAGCTTCCCGGGAGCCTTCCTACGAGCAGTACTTC
>.|TRBJ1-5|TRBV15|once
CATSRDSRGLSNQPQHF
TGTGCCACCAGCAGAGACAGCAGGGGATTAAGCAATCAGCCCCAGCATTTT
>TRBD1|TRBJ1-2|TRBV5-6|.
CASNYLVTGTGGYTF
TGTGCCAGCAACTATCTGGTGACAGGGACGGGTGGCTACACCTTC
>TRBD1|TRBJ1-5|TRBV9|.
CASSGDSSNQPQHF
TGTGCCAGCAGCGGGGACAGTAGCAATCAGCCCCAGCATTTT
>.|TRBJ2-7|TRBV2|.
CASSGPAAYEQYF
TGTGCCAGCAGTGGGCCCGCAGCCTACGAGCAGTACTTC
>TRBD2|TRBJ2-1|TRBV19|.
CASQSGTSGSDEQFF
TGTGCCAGTCAATCCGGGACTAGCGGGAGTGATGAGCAGTTCTTC
>.|TRBJ2-1|TRBV18|.
CASSPAGAEQFF
TGTGCCAGCTCACCAGCGGGGGCCGAGCAGTTCTTC
>TRBD1|TRBJ2-3|TRBV9|.
CASSVGTGGIYGDTQYF
TGTGCCAGCAGCGTAGGGACAGGGGGAATCTATGGAGATACGCAGTATTTT
>TRBD2|TRBJ2-1|TRBV6-5|.
CASSSLAGDWGNEQFF
TGTGCCAGCAGTTCCCTAGCGGGAGATTGGGGCAATGAGCAGTTCTTC
>TRBD2|TRBJ2-7|TRBV28|.
CASSGTSGGSSYEQYF
TGTGCCAGCAGCGGGACTAGCGGGGGATCTTCCTACGAGCAGTACTTC
>.|TRBJ2-7|TRBV7-9|.
CASSLSGVSYEQYF
TGTGCCAGCAGCTTATCGGGGGTCTCCTACGAGCAGTACTTC
>TRBD1|TRBJ2-5|TRBV30|.
CAWSRGTAGSQETQYF
TGTGCCTGGAGTAGAGGGACAGCAGGGTCCCAAGAGACCCAGTACTTC
>.|TRBJ1-1|TRBV14|.
CASSQVVGGNTEAFF
TGTGCCAGCAGCCAAGTTGTTGGCGGAAACACTGAAGCTTTCTTT